The 27 T cell receptor beta chains presented below share a single source sample, sequenced in a study of shared clonotypes between healthy human individuals. The table came from immunoSEQ multiplex PCR; TCRdb's copy has only in-frame clones and leaves some out. Of a few hundred thousand clones in the sample, about 96% were seen once. Sequenced material: memory CD8+ T cells sorted from blood. Subset indicated: CD45RO+ cells pooled with CCR7-negative TemRA cells. Source of these receptors: a man younger than 45 in good health.

This sequence joins TRBV6-5 and TRBJ1-5; unclear D gene. Germline V gives CDR1 MNHEY, CDR2 SVGAGI. V shed 2 bases and J shed 0 bases, with 2 bases lying between them. CDR3 size: 13 residues. The CDR3 loop is CASSYGSNQPQHF. For the CDR3, the DNA is TGTGCCAGCAGTTACGGTAGCAATCAGCCCCAGCATTTT.

This rearrangement joins TRBV28 to TRBJ2-7, with 8 bases fitting TRBD1. Germline values: CDR1 MDHEN, CDR2 SYDVKM. The ends lost 6 bases at V and 1 base at J; junction bases unmatched: 5. The CDR3 consists of 14 residues. The CDR3 is CASRRTGRSYEQYF. In DNA form, the CDR3 reads TGTGCCAGCAGGAGGACAGGGAGGTCCTACGAGCAGTACTTC.

This chain links TRBV2 with TRBJ2-3; possible D gene TRBD2, 5 bases. This CDR3 is built from 14 residues. The V gene's germline CDR1 is SNHLY and CDR2 FYNNEI. Trimming cost V 7 bases and J 0 bases, with 11 bases left between them. The CDR3 DNA reads as TGTGCCAGCAATCCCCTAGCAAGCACAGATACGCAGTATTTT. This translates into CASNPLASTDTQYF.

V is TRBV29-1 and J is TRBJ1-1, with a possible D match to TRBD1 (6 bases). V lost 1 base to trimming and J lost 4 bases, with 10 bases between them. Germline CDR1 and CDR2: SQVTM and ANQGSEA. The length of the CDR3 is 13 residues. CDR3 nucleotide sequence: TGCAGCGTTGAAGGGGGGGGCTTCACTGAAGCTTTCTTT. It specifies CSVEGGGFTEAFF.

V is TRBV14 and J is TRBJ2-3; TRBD2 is a possible D gene (5 bases). CDR3 length: 16 amino acids. The V gene's germline CDR1 is SGHDN and CDR2 FVKESK. Trimming stripped 1 base from V and 3 bases from J, with 14 bases between. CDR3 loop: CASSQAVASLTDTQYF. CDR3 sequence (DNA): TGTGCCAGCAGCCAAGCGGTAGCGTCTCTGACAGATACGCAGTATTTT.

The chain is built from TRBV2 and TRBJ1-2; no clear D gene. The germline V and J ends were trimmed by 0 bases and 5 bases, with 7 bases remaining between them. Germline V lookup: CDR1 SNHLY, CDR2 FYNNEI. CDR3 length: 13 amino acids. Here the CDR3 DNA reads TGTGCCAGCAGTGAAGCCCGACGGTATGGCTACACCTTC. Protein: CASSEARRYGYTF.

This rearrangement joins TRBV5-1 to TRBJ2-7; 7 positions agree with TRBD2. The CDR3 totals 15 residues. After removal of 2 bases from V and 12 bases from J, the junction contained 17 bases not matched to a gene. Germline V lookup: CDR1 SGHRS, CDR2 YFSETQ. The CDR3 DNA sequence: TGCGCCAGCAGCTTAAGAAGCGGGATACTAGGGGAACGGTACTTC. Translating it yields CASSLRSGILGERYF. The full variable domain, its missing parts supplied by reference TRBV5-1 and TRBJ2-7, is KAGVTQTPRYLIKTRGQQVTLSCSPISGHRSVSWYQQTPGQGLQFLFEYFSETQRNKGNFPGRFSGRQFSNSRSEMNVSTLELGDSALYLCASSLRSGILGERYFGPGTRLTVT.

This chain uses TRBV4-1 with TRBJ1-1, with a tentative D call TRBD1 (5 bases). From germline, CDR1 is MGHRA and CDR2 YSYEKL. V shed 4 bases and J shed 3 bases, with 12 bases lying between them. CDR3 length: 14 residues. The CDR3 reads CASSPDGGYTEAFF. The CDR3 DNA reads as TGCGCCAGCAGCCCAGATGGGGGTTACACTGAAGCTTTCTTT.

V usage is TRBV28 and J usage is TRBJ1-5; 8 nucleotides agree with TRBD1. V shed 3 bases, J shed 6 bases, and the junction held 7 bases outside the gene matches. This CDR3 is built from 15 residues. Germline V gene sequence: CDR1 MDHEN, CDR2 SYDVKM. The CDR3 bases are TGTGCCAGCAGTTTGGACTCAGGGGGCGGTCAGCCCCAGCATTTT. It yields the protein CASSLDSGGGQPQHF. The complete variable domain, with remaining parts taken from reference TRBV28 and TRBJ1-5, reads DVKVTQSSRYLVKRTGEKVFLECVQDMDHENMFWYRQDPGLGLRLIYFSYDVKMKEKGDIPEGYSVSREKKERFSLILESASTNQTSMYLCASSLDSGGGQPQHFGDGTRLSIL.

J is TRBJ2-1 and V is TRBV7-2; TRBD2 might be the D (6 bases). Trimming pared 0 bases from V and 11 bases from J, leaving 14 bases between. This CDR3 has 14 residues. The V gene's germline CDR1 is SGHTA and CDR2 FQGNSA. DNA for the CDR3: TGTGCCAGCAGCTTAGCGGGAGGAAGGGGCCAGCAGTTCTTC. It is translated as CASSLAGGRGQQFF.

The rearrangement joins TRBV28 to TRBJ2-3; D gene ambiguous. V gave up 2 bases and J gave up 4 bases, with 13 bases separating them. Germline CDR1 MDHEN, CDR2 SYDVKM. The CDR3 totals 15 residues. CDR3 in amino acids: CASSLASRAPDTQYF. In nucleotides, the CDR3 is TGTGCCAGCAGTTTAGCTAGTCGCGCCCCAGATACGCAGTATTTT.

The V call is TRBV25-1, the J call TRBJ1-2, with a tentative D call TRBD1 (5 bases). V lost 3 bases, J lost 4 bases, and 9 bases lay in between. CDR3 length equals 13 residues. Germline V lookup: CDR1 MGHDK, CDR2 SYGVNS. CDR3: CASSEPGGYGYTF. CDR3 sequence (DNA): TGTGCCAGCAGTGAGCCCGGGGGCTATGGCTACACCTTC.

The gene calls are TRBV28 and TRBJ2-7; possible D gene TRBD1, 5 bases. The CDR3 is 16 amino acids. V was trimmed by 3 bases and J by 4 bases, leaving 19 bases between them. The germline gives CDR1 MDHEN, CDR2 SYDVKM. This chain's CDR3 is CASSFDTVGARYEQYF. CDR3 in DNA: TGTGCCAGCAGTTTTGACACAGTAGGGGCTAGGTACGAGCAGTACTTC.

The rearrangement joins TRBV20-1 to TRBJ2-1, with a weak D call TRBD1 (6 bases). Trimming cost V 3 bases and J 12 bases, with 12 bases left between them. The CDR3 totals 11 residues. CDR1 and CDR2 from the germline V gene are DFQATT and SNEGSKA (reference sequence). The CDR3 DNA is TGCAGTGCTAGCACAGGGTCGGTGCAGTTCTTC. It encodes CSASTGSVQFF.

With regard to this clone: One junction end does not reproduce the germline sequence, and a read error may be involved. This chain connects TRBV7-8 to TRBJ2-7; D call uncertain. CDR1 and CDR2 (germline): SGHVS, FQNEAQ. The CDR3 runs 10 residues. CDR3 nucleotide sequence: TGTGCCAGCAGCTTGAATTTTAGAGGCTTC. Residues: CASSLNFRGF.

This chain uses TRBV19 with TRBJ1-4; 7 bases agree with TRBD1. The CDR3 totals 14 residues. V shed 3 bases and J 4 bases; nucleotides not matched to a gene: 2. The germline gives CDR1 LNHDA, CDR2 SQIVND (reference sequence). The CDR3 DNA sequence: TGTGCCAGTAGTATGGGACAGCTTAATGAAAAACTGTTTTTT. Residues: CASSMGQLNEKLFF.

This chain joins TRBV27 and TRBJ1-5, with TRBD1 as a possible D gene (6 bases). Germline V gene data show CDR1 as MNHEY and CDR2 as SMNVEV (reference sequence). The V end lost 6 bases, the J end lost 0 bases, and 12 bases lay between the germline ends. The CDR3 totals 15 residues. This chain's CDR3 is CASRITGLSNQPQHF. The CDR3 DNA reads TGTGCCAGCAGGATCACAGGGCTTAGCAATCAGCCCCAGCATTTT.

This clone has a single count. V is TRBV6-5 and J is TRBJ2-5; D is ambiguous. The CDR3 runs to 14 residues. V lost 6 bases and J lost 2, with 13 bases in between. CDR1 is MNHEY, CDR2 SVGAGI, per germline. The CDR3 spells CASSPTGPQETQYF. The CDR3 region has the DNA TGTGCCAGCAGCCCCACCGGCCCACAAGAGACCCAGTACTTC.

J is TRBJ2-5 and V is TRBV7-2; TRBD2 matches 10 bases. The CDR3 contains 15 residues. V shed 0 bases and J 10 bases; nucleotides not matched to a gene: 8. CDR1 SGHTA and CDR2 FQGNSA come from the germline V gene. The CDR3 nucleotides are TGTGCCAGCAGCTTAGCCGGGACTAGCGTCCTTGACCAGTACTTC. It encodes CASSLAGTSVLDQYF.

The chain carries TRBV12-5 and TRBJ2-5, with TRBD2 identical over 9 bases. Trimming removed 0 bases from V and 0 bases from J; junction bases left unmatched: 2. Germline CDR1 and CDR2: LGHNT and FRNRAP. The CDR3 spans 16 residues. The CDR3 sequence is CASGLVTSGHQETQYF. The DNA of the CDR3 is TGTGCTAGTGGTTTGGTAACTAGCGGGCACCAAGAGACCCAGTACTTC.

The rearrangement joins TRBV28 to TRBJ2-1; TRBD2 might be the D (5 bases). CDR1 MDHEN and CDR2 SYDVKM come from the germline V gene. The CDR3 totals 15 residues. V was pared by 2 bases and J by 0 bases, with 8 bases between. CDR3 DNA sequence: TGTGCCAGCAGTTTAATACGGGGCTCCTACAATGAGCAGTTCTTC. It encodes CASSLIRGSYNEQFF.

V is TRBV11-1 and J is TRBJ1-2; 7 bases match TRBD1. Per the germline V gene, CDR1 is SGHAT and CDR2 is FQDESV (reference sequence). The CDR3 is 14 residues long. The J segment lost 3 bases and the V segment lost 1 base, leaving 2 bases of the junction unmatched. The CDR3 protein is CASSLETGDYGYTF. CDR3 DNA sequence: TGTGCCAGCAGCTTAGAAACAGGGGACTATGGCTACACCTTC.

The chain uses TRBV18 and TRBJ2-4; D not resolved. V lost 8 bases to trimming and J lost 0 bases, with 8 bases between them. CDR1 and CDR2 from the germline V gene are KGHSH and LQKENI. The CDR3 sequence is 13 residues long. Here the CDR3 DNA reads TGTGCCAGCAGAACGGCAGCCAAAAACATTCAGTACTTC. Residues: CASRTAAKNIQYF.

The V call is TRBV15, the J call TRBJ2-3, with 9 positions matching TRBD2. CDR1 is LNHNV, CDR2 YYDKDF, per germline (reference sequence). Trimming removed 1 base from V and 6 bases from J; junction bases left unmatched: 5. There are 15 residues in the CDR3. In nucleotides, the CDR3 is TGTGCCACCAGCAGAGGCGGGAGGGCCGTTGATACGCAGTATTTT. It specifies CATSRGGRAVDTQYF.

The V and J genes are TRBV2 and TRBJ1-4; D unclear. Germline CDR1 reads SNHLY; CDR2 reads FYNNEI. This CDR3 has 13 residues. Trimming pared 2 bases from V and 8 bases from J, leaving 9 bases between. CDR3 in DNA: TGTGCCAGCAGTGAACGACGAGGGGAAAAACTGTTTTTT. Protein: CASSERRGEKLFF.

The V and J genes are TRBV4-2 and TRBJ2-1; D is unresolved. CDR3 length: 12 amino acids. V lost 1 base, J lost 6 bases, and 4 bases lay in between. Germline V gene data show CDR1 as LGHNA and CDR2 as YNFKEQ. The CDR3: CASSQVTNEQFF. The DNA for the CDR3 is TGTGCCAGCAGCCAAGTCACCAATGAGCAGTTCTTC.

The chain couples TRBV9 to TRBJ1-2, with TRBD1 identical over 7 bases. Germline values: CDR1 SGDLS, CDR2 YYNGEE. J gave up 5 bases and V 5 bases, and 9 bases lay outside the gene matches. The CDR3 is 14 residues long. DNA of the CDR3: TGTGCCAGCAGGGCCACCGGGACAGTTTATGGCTACACCTTC. Its protein product is CASRATGTVYGYTF.